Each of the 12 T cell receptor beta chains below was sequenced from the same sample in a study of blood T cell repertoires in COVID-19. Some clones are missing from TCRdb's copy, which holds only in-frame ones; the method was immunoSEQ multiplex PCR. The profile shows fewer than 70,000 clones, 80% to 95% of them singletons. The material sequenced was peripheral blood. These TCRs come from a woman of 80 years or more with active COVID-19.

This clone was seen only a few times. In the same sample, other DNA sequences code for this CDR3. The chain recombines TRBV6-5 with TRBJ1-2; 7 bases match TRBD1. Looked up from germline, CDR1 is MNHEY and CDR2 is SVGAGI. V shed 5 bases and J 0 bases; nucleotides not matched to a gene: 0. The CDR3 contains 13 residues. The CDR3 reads CASSQGANYGYTF. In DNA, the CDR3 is TGTGCCAGCAGTCAGGGGGCTAACTATGGCTACACCTTC.

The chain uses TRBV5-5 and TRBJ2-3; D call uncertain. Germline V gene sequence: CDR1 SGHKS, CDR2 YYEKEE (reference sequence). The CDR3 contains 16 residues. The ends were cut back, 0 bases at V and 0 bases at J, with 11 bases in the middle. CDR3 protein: CASSLGPGLSTDTQYF. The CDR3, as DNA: TGTGCCAGCAGCTTGGGACCTGGGCTTAGCACAGATACGCAGTATTTT.

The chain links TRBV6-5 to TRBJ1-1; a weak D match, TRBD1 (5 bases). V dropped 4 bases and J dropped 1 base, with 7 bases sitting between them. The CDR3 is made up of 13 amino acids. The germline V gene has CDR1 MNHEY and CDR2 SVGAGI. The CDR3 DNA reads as TGTGCCAGCAGTTCCCAGGGGAACACTGAAGCTTTCTTT. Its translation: CASSSQGNTEAFF.

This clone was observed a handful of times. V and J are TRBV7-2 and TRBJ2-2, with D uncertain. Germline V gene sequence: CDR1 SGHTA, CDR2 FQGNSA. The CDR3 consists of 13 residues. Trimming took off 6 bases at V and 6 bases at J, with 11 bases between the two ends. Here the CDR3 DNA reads TGTGCCAGCAGGGTGGTAGGAGCCGGGGAGCTGTTTTTT. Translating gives CASRVVGAGELFF.

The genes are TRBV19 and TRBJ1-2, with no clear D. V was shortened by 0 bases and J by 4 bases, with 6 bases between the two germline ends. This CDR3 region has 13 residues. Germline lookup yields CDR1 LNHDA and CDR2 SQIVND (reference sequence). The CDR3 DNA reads TGTGCCAGTAGTATAGACAGATTCTATGGCTACACCTTC. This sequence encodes CASSIDRFYGYTF.

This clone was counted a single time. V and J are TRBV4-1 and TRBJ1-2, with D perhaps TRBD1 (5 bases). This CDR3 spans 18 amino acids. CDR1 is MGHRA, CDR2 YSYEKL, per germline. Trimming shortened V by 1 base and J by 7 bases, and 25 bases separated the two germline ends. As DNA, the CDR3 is TGCGCCAGCAGCCAAGTTTGGGGGGTGGCCGGGGAGAGTGGTGGCTACACCTTC. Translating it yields CASSQVWGVAGESGGYTF.

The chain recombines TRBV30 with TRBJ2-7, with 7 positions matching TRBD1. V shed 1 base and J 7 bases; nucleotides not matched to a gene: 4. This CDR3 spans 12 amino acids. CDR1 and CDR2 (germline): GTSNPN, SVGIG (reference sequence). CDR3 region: CAWSGGRGEQYF. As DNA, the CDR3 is TGTGCCTGGAGTGGCGGCAGGGGGGAGCAGTACTTC.

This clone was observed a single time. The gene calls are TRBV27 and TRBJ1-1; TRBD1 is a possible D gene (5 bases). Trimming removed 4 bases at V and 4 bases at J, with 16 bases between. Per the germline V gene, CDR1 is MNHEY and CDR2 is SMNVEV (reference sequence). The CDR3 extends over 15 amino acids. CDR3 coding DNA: TGTGCCAGCAGTTCATGGGGCGTTCGGGCCACTGAAGCTTTCTTT. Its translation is CASSSWGVRATEAFF.

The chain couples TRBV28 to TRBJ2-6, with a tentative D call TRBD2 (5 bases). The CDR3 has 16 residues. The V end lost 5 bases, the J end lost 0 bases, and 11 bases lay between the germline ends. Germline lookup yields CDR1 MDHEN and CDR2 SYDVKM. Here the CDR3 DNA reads TGTGCCAGCAGTGGCCCCGGGGTCTCTGGGGCCAACGTCCTGACTTTC. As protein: CASSGPGVSGANVLTF.

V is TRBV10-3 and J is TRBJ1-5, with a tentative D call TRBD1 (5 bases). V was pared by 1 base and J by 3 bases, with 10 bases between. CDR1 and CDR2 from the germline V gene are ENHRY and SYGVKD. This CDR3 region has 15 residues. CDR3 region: CAISEFRANNQPQHF. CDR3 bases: TGTGCCATCAGTGAGTTCAGGGCTAACAATCAGCCCCAGCATTTT.

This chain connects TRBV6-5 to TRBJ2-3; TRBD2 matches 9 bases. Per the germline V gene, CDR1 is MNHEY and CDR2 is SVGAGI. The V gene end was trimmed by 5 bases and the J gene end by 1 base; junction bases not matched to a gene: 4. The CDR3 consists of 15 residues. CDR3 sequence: CASSRGGAGTDTQYF. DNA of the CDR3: TGTGCCAGCAGTCGCGGGGGGGCCGGCACAGATACGCAGTATTTT.

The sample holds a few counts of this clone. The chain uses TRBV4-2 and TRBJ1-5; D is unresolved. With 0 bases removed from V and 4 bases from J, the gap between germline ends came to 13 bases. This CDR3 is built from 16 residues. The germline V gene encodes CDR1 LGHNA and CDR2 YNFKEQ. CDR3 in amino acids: CASSQDWAGKNQPQHF. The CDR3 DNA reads TGTGCCAGCAGCCAAGACTGGGCCGGCAAAAATCAGCCCCAGCATTTT.